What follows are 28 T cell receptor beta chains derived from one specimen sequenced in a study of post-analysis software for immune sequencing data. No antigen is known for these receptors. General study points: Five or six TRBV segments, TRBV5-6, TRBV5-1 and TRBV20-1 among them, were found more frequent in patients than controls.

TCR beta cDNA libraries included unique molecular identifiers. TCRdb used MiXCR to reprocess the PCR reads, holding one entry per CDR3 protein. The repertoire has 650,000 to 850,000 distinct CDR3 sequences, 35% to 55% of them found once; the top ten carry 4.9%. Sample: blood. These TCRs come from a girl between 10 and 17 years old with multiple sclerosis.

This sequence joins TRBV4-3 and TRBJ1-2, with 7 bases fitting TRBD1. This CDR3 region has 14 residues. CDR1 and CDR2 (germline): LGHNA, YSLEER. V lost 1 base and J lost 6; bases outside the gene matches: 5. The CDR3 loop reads CASSQGQGLDGYTF. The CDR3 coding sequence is TGCGCCAGCAGCCAAGGACAGGGATTAGATGGCTACACCTTC.

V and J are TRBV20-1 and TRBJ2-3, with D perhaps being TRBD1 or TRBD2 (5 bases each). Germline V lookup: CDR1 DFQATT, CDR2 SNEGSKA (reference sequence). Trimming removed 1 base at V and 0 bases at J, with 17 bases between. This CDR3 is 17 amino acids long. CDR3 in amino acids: CSARVPGWDPSTDTQYF. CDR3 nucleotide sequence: TGCAGTGCTAGAGTTCCCGGGTGGGACCCTAGCACAGATACGCAGTATTTT.

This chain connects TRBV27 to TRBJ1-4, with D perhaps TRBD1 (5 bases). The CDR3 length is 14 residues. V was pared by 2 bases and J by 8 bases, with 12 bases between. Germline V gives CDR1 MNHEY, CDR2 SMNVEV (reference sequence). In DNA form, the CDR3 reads TGTGCCAGCAGTTTAGACAGCCGGCGGGAAAAACTGTTTTTT. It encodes CASSLDSRREKLFF.

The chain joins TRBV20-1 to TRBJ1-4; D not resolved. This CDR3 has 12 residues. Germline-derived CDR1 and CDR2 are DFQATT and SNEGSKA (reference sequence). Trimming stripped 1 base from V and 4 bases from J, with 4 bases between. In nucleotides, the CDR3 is TGCAGTGCTAGAGGGTTTAATGAAAAACTGTTTTTT. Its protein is CSARGFNEKLFF.

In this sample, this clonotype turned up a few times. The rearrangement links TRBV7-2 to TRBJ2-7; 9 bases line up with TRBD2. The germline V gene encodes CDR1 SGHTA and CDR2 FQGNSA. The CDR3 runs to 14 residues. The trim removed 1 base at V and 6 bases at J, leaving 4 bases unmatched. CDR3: CASSLGGLAGEQYF. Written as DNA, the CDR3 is TGTGCCAGCAGCTTAGGGGGACTAGCTGGCGAGCAGTACTTC.

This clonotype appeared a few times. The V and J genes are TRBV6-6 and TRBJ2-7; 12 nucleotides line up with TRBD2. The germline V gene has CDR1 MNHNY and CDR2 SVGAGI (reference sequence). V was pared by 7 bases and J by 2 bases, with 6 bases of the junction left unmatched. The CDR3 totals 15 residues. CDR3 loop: CASTEGLAGTYEQYF. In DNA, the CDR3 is TGTGCCAGCACCGAGGGACTAGCGGGTACCTACGAGCAGTACTTC.

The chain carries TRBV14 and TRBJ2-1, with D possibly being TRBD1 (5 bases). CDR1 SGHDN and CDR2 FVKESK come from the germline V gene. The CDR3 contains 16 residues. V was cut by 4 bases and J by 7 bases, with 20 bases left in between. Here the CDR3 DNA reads TGTGCCAGCAGCCGCCGAAGGGCAGGGTCTCGAAATGAGCAGTTCTTC. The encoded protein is CASSRRRAGSRNEQFF.

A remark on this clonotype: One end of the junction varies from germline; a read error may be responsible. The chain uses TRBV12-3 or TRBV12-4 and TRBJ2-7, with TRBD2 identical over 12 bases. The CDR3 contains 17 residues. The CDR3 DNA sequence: TGTACCAGCACAAATTACGACCTAGCGGGAGGGCCTTACGAGCAGTACTTC. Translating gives CTSTNYDLAGGPYEQYF.

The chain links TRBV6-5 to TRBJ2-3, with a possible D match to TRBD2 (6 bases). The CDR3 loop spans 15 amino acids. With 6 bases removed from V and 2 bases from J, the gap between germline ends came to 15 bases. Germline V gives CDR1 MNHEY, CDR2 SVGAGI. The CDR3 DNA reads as TGTGCCAGCAGGGGACTCCTTGGGGTCACAGATACGCAGTATTTT. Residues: CASRGLLGVTDTQYF.

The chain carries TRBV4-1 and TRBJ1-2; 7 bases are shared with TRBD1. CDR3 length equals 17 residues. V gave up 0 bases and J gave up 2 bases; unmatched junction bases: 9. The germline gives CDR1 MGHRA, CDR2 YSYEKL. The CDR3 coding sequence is TGCGCCAGCAGCCAAGACGGACAGGCGGTCGGAAACTATGGCTACACCTTC. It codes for CASSQDGQAVGNYGYTF.

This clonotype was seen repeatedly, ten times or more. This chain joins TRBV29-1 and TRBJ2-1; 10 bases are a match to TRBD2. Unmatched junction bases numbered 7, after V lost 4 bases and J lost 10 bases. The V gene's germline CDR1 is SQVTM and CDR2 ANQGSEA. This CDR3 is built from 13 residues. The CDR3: CSVGASGSFEQFF. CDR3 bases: TGCAGCGTTGGGGCTAGCGGGAGTTTCGAGCAGTTCTTC.

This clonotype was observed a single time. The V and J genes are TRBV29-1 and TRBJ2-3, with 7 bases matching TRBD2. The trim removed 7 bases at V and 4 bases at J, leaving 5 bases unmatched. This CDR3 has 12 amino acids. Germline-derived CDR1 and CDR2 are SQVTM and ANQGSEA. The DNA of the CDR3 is TGCAGCGGCGGGAGCCAGGCAGATACGCAGTATTTT. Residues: CSGGSQADTQYF.

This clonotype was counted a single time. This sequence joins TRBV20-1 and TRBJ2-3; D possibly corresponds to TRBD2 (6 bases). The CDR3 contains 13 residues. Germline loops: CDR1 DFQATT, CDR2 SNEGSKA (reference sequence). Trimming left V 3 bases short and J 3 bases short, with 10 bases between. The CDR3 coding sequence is TGCAGTGCTAGGGACTACTTTACAGATACGCAGTATTTT. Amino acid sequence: CSARDYFTDTQYF.

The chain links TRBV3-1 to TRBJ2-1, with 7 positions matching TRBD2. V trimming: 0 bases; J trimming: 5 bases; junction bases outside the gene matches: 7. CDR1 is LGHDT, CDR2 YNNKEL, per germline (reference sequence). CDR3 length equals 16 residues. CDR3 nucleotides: TGTGCCAGCAGCCAAGACCTAGCGGTTAAGAACAATGAGCAGTTCTTC. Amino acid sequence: CASSQDLAVKNNEQFF.

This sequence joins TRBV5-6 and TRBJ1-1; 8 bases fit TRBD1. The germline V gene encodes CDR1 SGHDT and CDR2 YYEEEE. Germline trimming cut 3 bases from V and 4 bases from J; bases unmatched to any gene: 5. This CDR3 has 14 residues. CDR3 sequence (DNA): TGTGCCAGCAGCTGGGTAGGGACAGGCACTGAAGCTTTCTTT. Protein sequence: CASSWVGTGTEAFF.

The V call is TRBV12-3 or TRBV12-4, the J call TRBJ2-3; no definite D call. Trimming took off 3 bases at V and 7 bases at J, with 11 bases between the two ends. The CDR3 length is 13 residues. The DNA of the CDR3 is TGTGCCAGCAGTTTTGGCGGTTTGAATACGCAGTATTTT. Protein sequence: CASSFGGLNTQYF.

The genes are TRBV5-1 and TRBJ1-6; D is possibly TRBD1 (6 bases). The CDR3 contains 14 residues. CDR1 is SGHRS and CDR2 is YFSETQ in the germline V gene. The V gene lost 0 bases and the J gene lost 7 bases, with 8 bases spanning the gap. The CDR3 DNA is TGCGCCAGCAGCTTGGTAACAGGGAATTCACCCCTCCACTTT. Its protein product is CASSLVTGNSPLHF. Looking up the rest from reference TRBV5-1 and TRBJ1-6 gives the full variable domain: KAGVTQTPRYLIKTRGQQVTLSCSPISGHRSVSWYQQTPGQGLQFLFEYFSETQRNKGNFPGRFSGRQFSNSRSEMNVSTLELGDSALYLCASSLVTGNSPLHFGNGTRLTVT.

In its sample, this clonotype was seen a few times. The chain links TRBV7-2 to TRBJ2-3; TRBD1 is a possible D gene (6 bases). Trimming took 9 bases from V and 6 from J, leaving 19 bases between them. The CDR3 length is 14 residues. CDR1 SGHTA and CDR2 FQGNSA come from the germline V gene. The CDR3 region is CASGAGAFADTQYF. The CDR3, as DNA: TGTGCCAGTGGAGCAGGGGCATTTGCGGATACGCAGTATTTT.

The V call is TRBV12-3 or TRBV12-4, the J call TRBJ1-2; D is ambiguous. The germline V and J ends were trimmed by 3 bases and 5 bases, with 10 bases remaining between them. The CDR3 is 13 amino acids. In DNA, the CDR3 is TGTGCCAGCAGTTTTACGTCTCCTTATGGCTACACCTTC. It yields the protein CASSFTSPYGYTF.

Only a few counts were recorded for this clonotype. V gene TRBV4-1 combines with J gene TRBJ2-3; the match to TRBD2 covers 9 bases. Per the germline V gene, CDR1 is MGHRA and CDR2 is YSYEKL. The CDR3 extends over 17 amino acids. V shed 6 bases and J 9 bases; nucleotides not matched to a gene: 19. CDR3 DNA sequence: TGCGCCAGCAGTTCCCCCGGGACTAGCTCTTCAAAAGGCACGCAGTATTTT. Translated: CASSSPGTSSSKGTQYF.

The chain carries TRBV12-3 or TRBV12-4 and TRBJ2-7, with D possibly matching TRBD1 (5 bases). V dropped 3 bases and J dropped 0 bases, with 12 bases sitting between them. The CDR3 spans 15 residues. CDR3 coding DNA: TGTGCCAGCAGTTTGGGTCCGACAGCCTCCTACGAGCAGTACTTC. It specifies CASSLGPTASYEQYF.

CDR3 nucleotide sequence: TGCAGTGCTTGGGACCTCTCTAACCTCGTCTATGGCTACACCTTC. Residues: CSAWDLSNLVYGYTF. V usage is TRBV20-1 and J usage is TRBJ1-2; perhaps TRBD1 as D (5 bases). CDR1 and CDR2 from the germline V gene are DFQATT and SNEGSKA (reference sequence). The CDR3 has 15 residues. Trimming pared 5 bases from V and 4 bases from J, leaving 20 bases between.

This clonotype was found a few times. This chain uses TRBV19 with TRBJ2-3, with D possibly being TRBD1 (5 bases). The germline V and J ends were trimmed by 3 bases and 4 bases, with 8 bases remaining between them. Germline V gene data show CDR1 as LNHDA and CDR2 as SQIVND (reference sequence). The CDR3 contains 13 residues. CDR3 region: CASSIVGADTQYF. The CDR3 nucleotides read TGTGCCAGTAGTATCGTAGGGGCAGATACGCAGTATTTT. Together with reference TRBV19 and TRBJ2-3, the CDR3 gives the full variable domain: DGGITQSPKYLFRKEGQNVTLSCEQNLNHDAMYWYRQDPGQGLRLIYYSQIVNDFQKGDIAEGYSVSREKKESFPLTVTSAQKNPTAFYLCASSIVGADTQYFGPGTRLTVL.

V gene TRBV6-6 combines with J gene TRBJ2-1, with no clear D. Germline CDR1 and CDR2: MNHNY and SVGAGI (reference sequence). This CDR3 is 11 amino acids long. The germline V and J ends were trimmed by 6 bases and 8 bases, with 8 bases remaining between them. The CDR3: CASSPEYEQFF. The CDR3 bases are TGTGCCAGCAGCCCGGAATATGAGCAGTTCTTC.

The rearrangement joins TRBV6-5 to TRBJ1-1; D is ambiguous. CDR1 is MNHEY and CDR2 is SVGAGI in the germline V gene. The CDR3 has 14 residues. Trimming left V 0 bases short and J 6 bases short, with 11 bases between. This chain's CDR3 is CASSYSMRYAEAFF. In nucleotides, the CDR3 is TGTGCCAGCAGTTACTCGATGCGGTATGCTGAAGCTTTCTTT.

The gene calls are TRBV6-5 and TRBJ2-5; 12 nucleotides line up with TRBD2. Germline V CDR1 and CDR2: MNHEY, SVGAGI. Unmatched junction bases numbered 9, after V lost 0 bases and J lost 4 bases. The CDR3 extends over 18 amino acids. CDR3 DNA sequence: TGTGCCAGCAGTTACTCGTCTTGGACTAGCGGGGACCCAGAGACCCAGTACTTC. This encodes CASSYSSWTSGDPETQYF.

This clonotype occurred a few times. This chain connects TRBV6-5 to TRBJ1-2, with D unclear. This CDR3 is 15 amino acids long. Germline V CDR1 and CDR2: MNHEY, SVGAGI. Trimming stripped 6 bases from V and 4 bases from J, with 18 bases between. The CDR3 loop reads CASSPRAGTPYGYTF. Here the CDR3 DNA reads TGTGCCAGCAGCCCCCGGGCAGGCACACCCTATGGCTACACCTTC.

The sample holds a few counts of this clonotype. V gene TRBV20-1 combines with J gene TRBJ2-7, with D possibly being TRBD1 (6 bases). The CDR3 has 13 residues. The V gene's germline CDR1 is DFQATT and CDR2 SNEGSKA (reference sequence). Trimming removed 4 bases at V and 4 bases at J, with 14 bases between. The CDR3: CSANRVSGYEQYF. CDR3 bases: TGCAGTGCTAACAGGGTTTCGGGGTACGAGCAGTACTTC.